Below are 24 T cell receptor beta chains sequenced from a single sample in a study of blood T cell repertoires in COVID-19. Produced via immunoSEQ multiplex PCR; TCRdb's table is partial and in-frame only. The table includes about 230,000 clones, around 83% detected once. The sequenced sample consisted of peripheral blood. Source of these receptors: a woman aged 45 to 65 with acute or convalescent COVID-19.

V gene TRBV11-2 combines with J gene TRBJ2-5; weak D call: TRBD2 (6 bases). The germline V and J ends were trimmed by 0 bases and 9 bases, with 8 bases remaining between them. This CDR3 is 12 amino acids long. Germline CDR1 SGHAT, CDR2 FQNNGV. The CDR3: CASSLEAGPQYF. Written as DNA, the CDR3 is TGTGCCAGCAGCTTAGAGGCGGGACCCCAGTACTTC.

This chain joins TRBV3-1 (or the pseudogene TRBV3-2) and TRBJ1-5; 8 nucleotides agree with TRBD1. This CDR3 is built from 14 residues. After removal of 5 bases from V and 5 bases from J, the junction contained 5 bases not matched to a gene. CDR1 LGHDT and CDR2 YNNKEL come from the germline V gene (reference sequence). The DNA of the CDR3 is TGTGCCAGCAGCAAGGACAGGGATTATCAGCCCCAGCATTTT. It specifies CASSKDRDYQPQHF.

The rearrangement links TRBV9 to TRBJ2-1, with D maybe TRBD1 (7 bases). The CDR3 has 18 residues. V dropped 3 bases and J dropped 4 bases, with 23 bases sitting between them. Germline V gene lookup returns CDR1 SGDLS and CDR2 YYNGEE. For the CDR3, the DNA is TGTGCCAGCAGCGCCCGGACAGGACTTGGCGGGACTTACAATGAGCAGTTCTTC. Translating gives CASSARTGLGGTYNEQFF.

CDR3 DNA sequence: TGTGCCAGCAGCTTAGAGGCCCTAGCGGGAGTGTTGGGCTACGAGCAGTACTTC. Encoded protein: CASSLEALAGVLGYEQYF. The rearrangement links TRBV11-2 to TRBJ2-7, with 10 bases fitting TRBD2. Germline CDR1 is SGHAT and CDR2 is FQNNGV. Unmatched junction bases numbered 11, after V lost 0 bases and J lost 3 bases. The CDR3 length is 18 residues.

This rearrangement joins TRBV6-5 to TRBJ1-2; 7 bases fit TRBD1. Per germline, CDR1 MNHEY and CDR2 SVGAGI. V dropped 6 bases and J dropped 7; count of bases not matched to a gene: 8. This CDR3 has 13 residues. The CDR3: CASSRQGRGGYTF. The CDR3 coding sequence is TGTGCCAGCAGCCGACAGGGACGAGGTGGCTACACCTTC.

The genes are TRBV7-9 and TRBJ2-7, with D possibly being TRBD1 (6 bases). This CDR3 is built from 17 residues. V was pared by 5 bases and J by 2 bases, with 22 bases between. Germline V gene sequence: CDR1 SEHNR, CDR2 FQNEAQ (reference sequence). CDR3 in amino acids: CASSPSTQTDRAYEQYF. The CDR3, as DNA: TGTGCCAGCAGCCCGAGTACCCAAACGGACAGAGCCTACGAGCAGTACTTC.

This sequence joins TRBV28 and TRBJ1-6; D is possibly TRBD1 (6 bases). Trimming removed 4 bases at V and 7 bases at J, with 8 bases between. The CDR3 totals 13 residues. Germline CDR1 and CDR2: MDHEN and SYDVKM. The CDR3 spells CASSSGTNSPLHF. As DNA, the CDR3 is TGTGCCAGCAGTTCCGGGACAAATTCACCCCTCCACTTT.

A few counts support this clone. V is TRBV6-6 and J is TRBJ2-5, with 7 bases aligning to TRBD1. J was trimmed by 9 bases and V by 4 bases; bases with no gene match: 14. Germline CDR1 MNHNY, CDR2 SVGAGI (reference sequence). The CDR3 length is 15 residues. CDR3 residues: CASSSPGQRGGSQYF. The CDR3 bases are TGTGCCAGCAGTTCCCCGGGACAGAGAGGTGGTTCCCAGTACTTC.

This clone was recorded a few times. The chain uses TRBV6-5 and TRBJ2-3, with a weak D call TRBD1 (5 bases). Germline loops: CDR1 MNHEY, CDR2 SVGAGI. The CDR3 consists of 12 residues. V dropped 6 bases and J dropped 2 bases, with 6 bases sitting between them. The CDR3 is CASRQVTDTQYF. As DNA, the CDR3 is TGTGCCAGCAGACAGGTCACAGATACGCAGTATTTT.

This chain joins TRBV10-2 and TRBJ2-6; maybe TRBD1 (8 bases). V lost 3 bases, J lost 0 bases, and 12 bases lay in between. The germline V gene has CDR1 WSHSY and CDR2 SAAADI. There are 17 residues in the CDR3. The CDR3 DNA is TGCGCCAGCAGTGATACAGGGGGGGTCTCTGGGGCCAACGTCCTGACTTTC. It encodes CASSDTGGVSGANVLTF.

The chain has TRBV4-1 and TRBJ2-1; a weak D match, TRBD1 (6 bases). Germline loops: CDR1 MGHRA, CDR2 YSYEKL. Trimming took 0 bases from V and 3 from J, leaving 9 bases between them. This CDR3 contains 15 residues. The CDR3 spells CASSQERDNYNEQFF. CDR3 nucleotides: TGCGCCAGCAGCCAAGAGAGGGACAACTACAATGAGCAGTTCTTC.

The chain employs TRBV14 and TRBJ1-1; no definite D call. The CDR3 loop spans 14 amino acids. V gave up 1 base and J gave up 1 base, with 7 bases separating them. The germline gives CDR1 SGHDN, CDR2 FVKESK. The CDR3 region is CASSQGVGNTEAFF. DNA of the CDR3: TGTGCCAGCAGCCAAGGAGTCGGGAACACTGAAGCTTTCTTT.

The chain recombines TRBV4-1 with TRBJ2-4, with no clear D. Trimming shortened V by 4 bases and J by 0 bases, and 10 bases separated the two germline ends. The CDR3 sequence is 15 residues long. The germline gives CDR1 MGHRA, CDR2 YSYEKL. The CDR3 DNA sequence: TGCGCCAGCAGCCTTTATGGCTTAGCCAAAAACATTCAGTACTTC. Translated: CASSLYGLAKNIQYF.

J is TRBJ1-2 and V is TRBV7-9, with 9 bases identical to TRBD1. Germline V lookup: CDR1 SEHNR, CDR2 FQNEAQ (reference sequence). The V segment lost 1 base and the J segment 7 bases; nucleotides outside the gene matches: 4. The CDR3 runs to 14 residues. The CDR3 DNA sequence: TGTGCCAGCAGCTTAGACACGACAGGGGGTGGCTACACCTTC. Amino acid sequence: CASSLDTTGGGYTF.

This chain links TRBV11-2 with TRBJ2-7; 12 nucleotides align to TRBD2. Germline CDR1 reads SGHAT; CDR2 reads FQNNGV. The CDR3 extends over 15 amino acids. After removal of 6 bases from V and 1 base from J, the junction contained 4 bases not matched to a gene. CDR3: CASRSSGGGSYEQYF. Here the CDR3 DNA reads TGTGCCAGCAGATCTAGCGGGGGGGGATCCTACGAGCAGTACTTC.

J is TRBJ1-1 and V is TRBV7-2; weak D call: TRBD1 (5 bases). V lost 2 bases and J 0 bases, leaving 10 bases between the germline ends. The CDR3 loop spans 15 amino acids. Germline V gene lookup returns CDR1 SGHTA and CDR2 FQGNSA. Written as DNA, the CDR3 is TGTGCCAGCAGCTTAATGTCAGGGATGAACACTGAAGCTTTCTTT. Translation: CASSLMSGMNTEAFF. Full variable domain (remainder filled in from reference TRBV7-2 and TRBJ1-1): GAGVSQSPSNKVTEKGKDVELRCDPISGHTALYWYRQSLGQGLEFLIYFQGNSAPDKSGLPSDRFSAERTGGSVSTLTIQRTQQEDSAVYLCASSLMSGMNTEAFFGQGTRLTVV.

The J gene is TRBJ1-5, the V gene TRBV4-1, with D possibly TRBD1 on 5 matching bases. The germline gives CDR1 MGHRA, CDR2 YSYEKL. V shed 0 bases and J shed 11 bases, with 17 bases lying between them. The CDR3 consists of 15 residues. The CDR3 sequence is CASSQDSGDQMAQHF. In DNA, the CDR3 is TGCGCCAGCAGCCAAGATTCGGGGGACCAAATGGCCCAGCATTTT.

The CDR3 nucleotides read TGCGCCAGCAGCCAACTTGCTGCGACTAGCGGGAGTACCGACCTCACAGATACGCAGTATTTT. Translation gives CASSQLAATSGSTDLTDTQYF. The rearrangement uses TRBV4-1 and TRBJ2-3; 12 nucleotides line up with TRBD2. Germline V gives CDR1 MGHRA, CDR2 YSYEKL. This CDR3 has 21 residues. V shed 2 bases and J 2 bases; nucleotides not matched to a gene: 17.

The chain joins TRBV7-2 to TRBJ2-1; no firm D call. Germline V lookup: CDR1 SGHTA, CDR2 FQGNSA. Trimming removed 5 bases from V and 0 bases from J, with 5 bases in between. This CDR3 is 13 amino acids long. CDR3 DNA: TGTGCCAGCAGCAGTAGCTCCTACAATGAGCAGTTCTTC. It codes for CASSSSSYNEQFF.

This clone was counted between two and nine times. V is TRBV12-3 or TRBV12-4 and J is TRBJ1-2, with 7 bases fitting TRBD1. The CDR3 is 13 residues long. With 3 bases clipped from V and 4 bases from J, the junction kept 2 bases outside the gene matches. For the CDR3, the DNA is TGTGCCAGCAGTTTCCAGGGGGGCTATGGCTACACCTTC. Residues: CASSFQGGYGYTF.

V usage is TRBV28 and J usage is TRBJ1-3; TRBD1 aligns across 8 bases. In germline, CDR1 is MDHEN, CDR2 SYDVKM. The CDR3 has 15 amino acids. Trimming took 5 bases from V and 7 from J; bases not matched to a gene: 10. The CDR3 here is CASSTDRGLWNTIYF. CDR3 coding DNA: TGTGCCAGCAGTACAGACAGGGGCTTGTGGAACACCATATATTTT.

The V gene is TRBV2, the J gene TRBJ1-5, with D uncertain. The germline V gene has CDR1 SNHLY and CDR2 FYNNEI. V shed 3 bases and J shed 4 bases, with 4 bases lying between them. The CDR3 covers 12 residues. CDR3 sequence: CASSDQNQPQHF. The CDR3 nucleotides read TGTGCCAGCAGTGACCAAAATCAGCCCCAGCATTTT.

This chain links TRBV15 with TRBJ2-1; 7 positions match TRBD1. The J segment lost 1 base and the V segment lost 5 bases, leaving 8 bases of the junction unmatched. Germline V lookup: CDR1 LNHNV, CDR2 YYDKDF (reference sequence). CDR3 size: 16 residues. The CDR3 loop is CATSLDGQVSYNEQFF. In nucleotides, the CDR3 is TGTGCCACCAGCCTCGATGGACAGGTTTCCTACAATGAGCAGTTCTTC.

This sequence joins TRBV10-2 and TRBJ2-7, with 8 bases lining up with TRBD2. CDR1 is WSHSY, CDR2 SAAADI, per germline. CDR3 length equals 13 residues. Trimming took 3 bases from V and 6 from J; bases not matched to a gene: 4. The CDR3 sequence is CASSERTSLEQYF. DNA of the CDR3: TGCGCCAGCAGTGAAAGGACTAGCCTCGAGCAGTACTTC.